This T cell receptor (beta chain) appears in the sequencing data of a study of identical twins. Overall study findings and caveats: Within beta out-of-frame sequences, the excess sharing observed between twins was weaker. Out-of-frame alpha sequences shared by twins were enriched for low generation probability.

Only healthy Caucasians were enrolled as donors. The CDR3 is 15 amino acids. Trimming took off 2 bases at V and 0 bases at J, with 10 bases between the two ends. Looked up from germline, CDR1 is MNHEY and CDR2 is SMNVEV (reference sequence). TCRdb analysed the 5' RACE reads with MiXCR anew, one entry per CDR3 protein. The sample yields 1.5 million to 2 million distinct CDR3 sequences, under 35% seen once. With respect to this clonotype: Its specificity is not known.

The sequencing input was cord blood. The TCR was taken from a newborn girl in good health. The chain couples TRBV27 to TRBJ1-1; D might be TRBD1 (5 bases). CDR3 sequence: CASSLNPGMNTEAFF. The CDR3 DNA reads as TGTGCCAGCAGTTTAAACCCAGGGATGAACACTGAAGCTTTCTTT.